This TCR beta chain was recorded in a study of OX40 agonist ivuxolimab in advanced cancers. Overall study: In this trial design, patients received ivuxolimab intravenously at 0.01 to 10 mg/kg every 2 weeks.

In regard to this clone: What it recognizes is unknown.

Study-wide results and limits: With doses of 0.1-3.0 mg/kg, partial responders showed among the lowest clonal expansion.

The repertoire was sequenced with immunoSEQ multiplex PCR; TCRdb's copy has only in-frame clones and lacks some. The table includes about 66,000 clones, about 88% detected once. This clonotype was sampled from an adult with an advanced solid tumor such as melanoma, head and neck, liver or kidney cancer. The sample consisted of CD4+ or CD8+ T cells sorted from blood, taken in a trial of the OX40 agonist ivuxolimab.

CDR3 DNA sequence: TGTGCCAGCAGCTTAGGGGTAGGGGACAGCCTCTCTGGAAACACCATATATTTT. Translated: CASSLGVGDSLSGNTIYF. The rearrangement uses TRBV7-9 and TRBJ1-3; 7 nucleotides match TRBD1. V was pared by 1 base and J by 0 bases, with 9 bases of the junction left unmatched. CDR3 length: 18 residues. CDR1 is SEHNR, CDR2 FQNEAQ, per germline (reference sequence). Full variable domain (outside the CDR3, taken from reference TRBV7-9 and TRBJ1-3): DTGVSQNPRHKITKRGQNVTFRCDPISEHNRLYWYRQTLGQGPEFLTYFQNEAQLEKSRLLSDRFSAERPKGSFSTLEIQRTEQGDSAMYLCASSLGVGDSLSGNTIYFGEGSWLTVV.